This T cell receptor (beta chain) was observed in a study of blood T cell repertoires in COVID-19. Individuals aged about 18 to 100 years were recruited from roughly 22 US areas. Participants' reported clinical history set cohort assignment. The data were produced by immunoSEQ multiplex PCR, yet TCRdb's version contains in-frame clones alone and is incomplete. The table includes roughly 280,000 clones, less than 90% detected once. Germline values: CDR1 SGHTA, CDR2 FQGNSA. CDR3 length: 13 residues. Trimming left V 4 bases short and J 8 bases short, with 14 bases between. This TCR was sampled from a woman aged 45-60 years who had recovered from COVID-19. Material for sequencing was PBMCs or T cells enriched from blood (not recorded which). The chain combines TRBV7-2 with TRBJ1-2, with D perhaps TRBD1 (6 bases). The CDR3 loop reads CASSSTGSSGYTF. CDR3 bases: TGTGCCAGCAGCTCTACAGGGTCAAGCGGCTACACCTTC.